The clone carrying this TCR beta chain was picked up one time. This sample stems from a study of T cell clonotyping in hematopoietic cell transplantation. The protocol was immunoSEQ multiplex PCR, while the TCRdb copy is restricted to in-frame clones and leaves out a portion. Of 1,500 or so clones detected, 75% to 85% appear once; the ten largest clones hold 5% to 5.5%. V lost 7 bases, J lost 0 bases, and 17 bases lay in between. The germline V gene has CDR1 SGHRS and CDR2 YFSETQ. The CDR3 is 16 residues long. The J gene is TRBJ2-4, the V gene TRBV5-1, with D perhaps matching TRBD1 or TRBD2 (6 bases each). The source is a male patient between 25 and 40 years old who had an allogeneic stem cell transplant, so T cells may come from the graft donor. Some clones in this sample may be carry-over from other donors' samples. This material consisted of PBMCs, taken 30 days after allogeneic stem cell transplant. CDR3 region: CASGYEGGLAKNIQYF. CDR3 bases: TGCGCCAGCGGCTACGAGGGGGGTTTAGCCAAAAACATTCAGTACTTC.